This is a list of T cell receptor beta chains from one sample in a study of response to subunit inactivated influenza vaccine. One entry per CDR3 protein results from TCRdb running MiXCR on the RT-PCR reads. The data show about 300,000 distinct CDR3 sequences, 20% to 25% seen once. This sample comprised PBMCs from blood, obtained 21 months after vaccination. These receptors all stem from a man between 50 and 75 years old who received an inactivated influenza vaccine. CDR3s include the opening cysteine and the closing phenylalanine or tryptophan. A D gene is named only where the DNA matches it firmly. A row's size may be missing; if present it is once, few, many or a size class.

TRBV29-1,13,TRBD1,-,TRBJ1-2,CSVDDRETYGYTF,TGCAGCGTTGACGACAGGGAGACGTATGGCTACACCTTC
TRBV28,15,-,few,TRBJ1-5,CASSRQDFLNQPQHF,TGTGCCAGCAGTCGCCAGGACTTTCTGAATCAGCCCCAGCATTTT
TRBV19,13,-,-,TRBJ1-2,CASSISGYRGYTF,TGTGCCAGTAGTATATCAGGGTATCGTGGCTACACCTTC
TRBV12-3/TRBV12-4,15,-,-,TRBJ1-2,CASSFRDTTSYGYTF,TGTGCCAGCAGTTTTCGAGACACTACGTCCTATGGCTACACCTTC
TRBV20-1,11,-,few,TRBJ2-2,CSALVQGELFF,TGCAGTGCCTTGGTTCAAGGGGAGCTGTTTTTT
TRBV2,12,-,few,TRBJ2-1,CASSQVYNEQFF,TGTGCCAGCAGCCAGGTCTACAATGAGCAGTTCTTC
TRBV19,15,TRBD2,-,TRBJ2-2,CASSSPGGNTGELFF,TGTGCCAGTAGTTCTCCGGGGGGGAACACCGGGGAGCTGTTTTTT
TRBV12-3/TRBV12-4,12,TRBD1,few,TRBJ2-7,CASSPYRGEQYF,TGTGCCAGCAGTCCTTACAGGGGCGAGCAGTACTTC
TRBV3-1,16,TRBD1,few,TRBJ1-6,CASSQEAAGGNSPLHF,TGTGCCAGCAGCCAAGAGGCTGCAGGGGGTAATTCACCCCTCCACTTT
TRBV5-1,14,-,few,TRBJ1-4,CASSRSGMNEKLFF,TGCGCCAGCAGCCGGTCCGGGATGAATGAAAAACTGTTTTTT
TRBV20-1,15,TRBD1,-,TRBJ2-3,CSAREGTVNTDTQYF,TGCAGTGCTAGAGAGGGGACAGTGAACACAGATACGCAGTATTTT
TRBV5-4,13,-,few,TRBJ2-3,CAGSWSLSDTQYF,TGTGCCGGCAGCTGGTCCCTTTCAGATACGCAGTATTTT
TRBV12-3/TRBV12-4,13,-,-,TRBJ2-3,CASSLVSQGLQYF,TGTGCCAGCAGTTTAGTTTCCCAGGGGCTCCAGTATTTT
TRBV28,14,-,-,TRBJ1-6,CASRDFALSSPLHF,TGTGCCAGCAGGGATTTTGCTTTATCTTCACCCCTCCACTTT
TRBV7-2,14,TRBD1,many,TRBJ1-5,CASSRDRANQPQHF,TGTGCCAGCAGCAGGGACAGGGCAAATCAGCCCCAGCATTTT
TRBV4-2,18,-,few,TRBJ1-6,CASSQDGPDSSYNSPLHF,TGTGCCAGCAGCCAAGATGGTCCAGATTCTTCCTATAATTCACCCCTCCACTTT
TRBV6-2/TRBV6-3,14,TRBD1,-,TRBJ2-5,CASSRGQHPETQYF,TGTGCCAGCAGTCGGGGACAGCACCCGGAGACCCAGTACTTC
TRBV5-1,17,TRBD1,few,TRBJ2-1,CASSLGGTGTSYNEQFF,TGCGCCAGCAGCTTGGGTGGGACAGGGACTTCCTACAATGAGCAGTTCTTC
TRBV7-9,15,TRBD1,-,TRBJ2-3,CASSQGQGRADTQYF,TGTGCCAGCAGCCAGGGACAGGGAAGAGCAGATACGCAGTATTTT
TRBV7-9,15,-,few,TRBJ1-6,CASSNRQPPDSPLHF,TGTGCCAGCAGCAACCGACAGCCCCCCGATTCACCCCTCCACTTT
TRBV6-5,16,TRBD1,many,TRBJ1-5,CASSSGTGGSIKPQHF,TGTGCCAGCAGTTCCGGGACAGGGGGTAGTATAAAGCCCCAGCATTTT
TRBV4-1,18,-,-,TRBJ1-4,CASSHNPLRDATNEKLFF,TGCGCCAGCAGCCACAACCCCCTCCGGGACGCAACTAATGAAAAACTGTTTTTT
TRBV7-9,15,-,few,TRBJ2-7,CASSQIGAGVYEQYF,TGTGCCAGCAGCCAAATCGGCGCAGGGGTGTACGAGCAGTACTTC
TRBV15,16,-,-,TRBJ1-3,CATSRLGASGGNTIYF,TGTGCCACCAGCAGGCTCGGGGCCAGTGGCGGAAACACCATATATTTT
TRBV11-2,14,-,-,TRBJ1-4,CASSLRAKPEKLFF,TGTGCCAGCAGCTTAAGGGCTAAGCCTGAAAAACTGTTTTTT
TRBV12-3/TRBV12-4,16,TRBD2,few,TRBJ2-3,CASSFPSGGSTDTQYF,TGTGCCAGCAGTTTCCCTAGCGGGGGTTCCACAGATACGCAGTATTTT
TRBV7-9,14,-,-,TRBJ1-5,CASSLAGFHQPQHF,TGTGCCAGCAGCTTAGCAGGGTTCCATCAGCCCCAGCATTTT
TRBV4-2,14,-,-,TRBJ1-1,CASSPSWGNTEAFF,TGTGCCAGCAGCCCATCGTGGGGGAACACTGAAGCTTTCTTT
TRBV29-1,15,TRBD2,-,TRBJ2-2,CSVDWSGRNTGELFF,TGCAGCGTTGACTGGAGCGGGAGGAACACCGGGGAGCTGTTTTTT
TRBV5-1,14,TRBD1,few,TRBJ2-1,CASSLVSGGDEQFF,TGCGCCAGCAGCTTGGTTTCAGGGGGAGATGAGCAGTTCTTC
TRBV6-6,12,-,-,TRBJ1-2,CASSSGTYGYTF,TGTGCCAGCAGTTCCGGGACCTATGGCTACACCTTC
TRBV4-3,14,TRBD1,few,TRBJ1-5,CASSTWTGAQPQHF,TGCGCCAGCAGCACTTGGACAGGGGCTCAGCCCCAGCATTTT
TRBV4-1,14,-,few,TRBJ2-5,CASSQGAREETQYF,TGCGCCAGCAGCCAAGGCGCTAGGGAGGAGACCCAGTACTTC
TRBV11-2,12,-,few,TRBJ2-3,CASSPSQGTQYF,TGTGCCAGCAGCCCGTCCCAGGGAACGCAGTATTTT
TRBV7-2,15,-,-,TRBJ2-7,CASSLDGGGSYEQYF,TGTGCCAGCAGCTTAGATGGCGGTGGCTCCTACGAGCAGTACTTC
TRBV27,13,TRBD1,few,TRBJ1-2,CASTPDRGYGYTF,TGTGCCAGCACCCCGGACAGGGGCTATGGCTACACCTTC
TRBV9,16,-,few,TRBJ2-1,CASSVARTIRDNEQFF,TGTGCCAGCAGCGTAGCTAGGACTATCAGGGACAATGAGCAGTTCTTC
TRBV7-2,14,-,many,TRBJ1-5,CASSLDYSNQPQHF,TGTGCCAGCAGCTTAGATTATAGCAATCAGCCCCAGCATTTT
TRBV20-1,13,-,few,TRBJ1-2,CSASRDAHYGYTF,TGCAGTGCTAGCCGGGACGCTCACTATGGCTACACCTTC